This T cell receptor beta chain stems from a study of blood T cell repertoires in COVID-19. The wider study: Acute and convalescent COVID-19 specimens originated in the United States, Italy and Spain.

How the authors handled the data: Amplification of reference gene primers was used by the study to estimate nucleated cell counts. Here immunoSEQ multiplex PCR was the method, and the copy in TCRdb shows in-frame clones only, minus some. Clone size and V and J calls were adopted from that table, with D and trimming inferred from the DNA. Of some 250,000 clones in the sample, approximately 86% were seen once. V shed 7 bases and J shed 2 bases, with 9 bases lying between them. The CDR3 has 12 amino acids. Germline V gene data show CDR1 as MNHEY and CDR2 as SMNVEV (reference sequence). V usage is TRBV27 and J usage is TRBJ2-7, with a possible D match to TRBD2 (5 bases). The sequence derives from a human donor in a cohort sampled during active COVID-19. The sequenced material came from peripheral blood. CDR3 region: CASTGDTYEQYF. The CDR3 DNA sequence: TGTGCCAGCACCGGGGATACCTACGAGCAGTACTTC.